These 23 T cell receptor beta chains were all obtained from the same sample, sequenced in a study of cytomegalovirus exposure and HLA in healthy donors. The PCR used 60 Vbeta and 13 Jbeta primers. Sequencing used immunoSEQ multiplex PCR; TCRdb keeps in-frame clones, though not all of them. The table has over 150,000 clones, over 65% seen once. The material sequenced was PBMCs. The source is a woman between 55 and 75 years old in good health and CMV-seropositive.

J is TRBJ1-2 and V is TRBV2; 12 bases are a match to TRBD1. This CDR3 is built from 16 residues. The ends lost 8 bases at V and 4 bases at J; junction bases unmatched: 11. Germline V gives CDR1 SNHLY, CDR2 FYNNEI. In nucleotides, the CDR3 is TGTGCCAGCCACGCGGGACAGGGGGCGCGGGGCTATGGCTACACCTTC. Amino acids: CASHAGQGARGYGYTF.

J is TRBJ2-7 and V is TRBV6-6; TRBD2 matches at 11 bases. Looked up from germline, CDR1 is MNHNY and CDR2 is SVGAGI (reference sequence). Trimming removed 6 bases from V and 3 bases from J; junction bases left unmatched: 4. The CDR3 consists of 14 residues. CDR3 coding DNA: TGTGCCAGCAGCACTAGCGGGGGCCTCTACGAGCAGTACTTC. It translates to CASSTSGGLYEQYF.

The rearrangement joins TRBV6-5 to TRBJ1-4; D perhaps matches TRBD1 (6 bases). Germline CDR1 and CDR2: MNHEY and SVGAGI. The germline V and J ends were trimmed by 2 bases and 7 bases, with 14 bases remaining between them. The CDR3 runs to 15 residues. The CDR3 nucleotides read TGTGCCAGCAGTTACCGCGTATCACAGGGTGAAAAACTGTTTTTT. Its protein is CASSYRVSQGEKLFF.

The chain recombines TRBV7-9 with TRBJ1-2, with D uncertain. Per the germline V gene, CDR1 is SEHNR and CDR2 is FQNEAQ (reference sequence). V was shortened by 5 bases and J by 0 bases, with 10 bases between the two germline ends. The CDR3 loop spans 14 amino acids. CDR3 bases: TGTGCCAGCAGCCAACGCGTGGCTAACTATGGCTACACCTTC. It translates to CASSQRVANYGYTF. Drawing the rest from reference TRBV7-9 and TRBJ1-2, the complete variable domain is DTGVSQNPRHKITKRGQNVTFRCDPISEHNRLYWYRQTLGQGPEFLTYFQNEAQLEKSRLLSDRFSAERPKGSFSTLEIQRTEQGDSAMYLCASSQRVANYGYTFGSGTRLTVV.

This clone was detected a few times. The chain carries TRBV19 and TRBJ2-1; D is perhaps TRBD1 (6 bases). The V gene lost 1 base and the J gene lost 2 bases, with 12 bases spanning the gap. The CDR3 is made up of 16 amino acids. Per the germline V gene, CDR1 is LNHDA and CDR2 is SQIVND (reference sequence). CDR3 sequence reads: CASSIVPQGTYNEQFF. The CDR3 DNA is TGTGCCAGTAGTATAGTCCCACAGGGCACCTACAATGAGCAGTTCTTC.

V usage is TRBV6-5 and J usage is TRBJ1-2; 7 nucleotides align to TRBD1. This CDR3 has 13 residues. Trimming cost V 7 bases and J 2 bases; bases outside gene matches: 4. CDR1 is MNHEY, CDR2 SVGAGI, per germline. The DNA of the CDR3 is TGTGCCAGCAAGCCGGGACAGAACTATGGCTACACCTTC. Amino acids: CASKPGQNYGYTF.

Only one count was recorded for this clone. V and J are TRBV5-1 and TRBJ2-1, with D possibly TRBD1 on 7 matching bases. Trimming left V 0 bases short and J 7 bases short, with 11 bases between. The CDR3 totals 14 residues. The V gene's germline CDR1 is SGHRS and CDR2 YFSETQ. The CDR3 DNA reads TGCGCCAGCAGCTTGGGTGCAGGGGGGAATGAGCAGTTCTTC. Its translation: CASSLGAGGNEQFF.

The chain employs TRBV30 and TRBJ1-5; D remains unclear. The CDR3 covers 13 residues. The germline V gene encodes CDR1 GTSNPN and CDR2 SVGIG (reference sequence). With 0 bases removed from V and 5 bases from J, the gap between germline ends came to 8 bases. DNA of the CDR3: TGTGCCTGGAGTGTACTGTATGATCAGCCCCAGCATTTT. Protein: CAWSVLYDQPQHF. The variable domain in full, with the rest retrieved from reference TRBV30 and TRBJ1-5, is SQTIHQWPATLVQPVGSPLSLECTVEGTSNPNLYWYRQAAGRGLQLLFYSVGIGQISSEVPQNLSASRPQDRQFILSSKKLLLSDSGFYLCAWSVLYDQPQHFGDGTRLSIL.

This clone was detected a few times. The rearrangement joins TRBV2 to TRBJ2-3, with TRBD1 matching over 9 bases. Per germline, CDR1 SNHLY and CDR2 FYNNEI. The CDR3 is made up of 15 amino acids. J was trimmed by 3 bases and V by 6 bases; bases with no gene match: 7. For the CDR3, the DNA is TGTGCCAGCAGCCACCGGGACAGGGTAACAGATACGCAGTATTTT. Translated, it gives CASSHRDRVTDTQYF.

Written as DNA, the CDR3 is TGTGCCAGCAGTGGGCCCTCAGGGGGTTACAATGAGCAGTTCTTC. Translating gives CASSGPSGGYNEQFF. This rearrangement joins TRBV2 to TRBJ2-1; 7 bases match TRBD1. From germline, CDR1 is SNHLY and CDR2 FYNNEI. J was trimmed by 4 bases and V by 4 bases; bases with no gene match: 7. The CDR3 loop spans 15 amino acids.

The CDR3 here is CSVGYGTTTGWEQFF. The DNA for the CDR3 is TGCAGCGTGGGTTACGGGACTACTACAGGTTGGGAGCAGTTCTTC. This chain links TRBV29-1 with TRBJ2-1, with 7 bases that match TRBD2. This CDR3 region has 15 residues. CDR1 SQVTM and CDR2 ANQGSEA come from the germline V gene. The junction had 18 bases not matched to a gene; V was cut back by 6 bases and J by 10 bases.

The rearrangement uses TRBV11-3 and TRBJ2-3; 9 positions match TRBD2. CDR3 length: 16 amino acids. Trimming took 1 base from V and 4 from J; bases not matched to a gene: 6. Looked up from germline, CDR1 is SGHNT and CDR2 is YENEEA. The chain's CDR3 is CASSLGDSGSADTQYF. CDR3 bases: TGTGCCAGCAGCTTAGGAGATAGCGGGAGTGCAGATACGCAGTATTTT. The full variable domain, rest sourced from reference TRBV11-3 and TRBJ2-3, is EAGVVQSPRYKIIEKKQPVAFWCNPISGHNTLYWYLQNLGQGPELLIRYENEEAVDDSQLPKDRFSAERLKGVDSTLKIQPAELGDSAVYLCASSLGDSGSADTQYFGPGTRLTVL.

The J gene is TRBJ2-7, the V gene TRBV19; D might be TRBD1 (6 bases). The V end lost 7 bases, the J end lost 2 bases, and 12 bases lay between the germline ends. In germline, CDR1 is LNHDA, CDR2 SQIVND (reference sequence). This CDR3 spans 13 amino acids. The CDR3 bases are TGTGCCAGTATGGGCAAGGGGGCCTACGAGCAGTACTTC. The encoded protein is CASMGKGAYEQYF.

The CDR3 DNA follows: TGTGCCAGCAGCGGGACTAGCTACACCGGGGAGCTGTTTTTT. Translating it yields CASSGTSYTGELFF. V usage is TRBV27 and J usage is TRBJ2-2; TRBD2 aligns across 9 bases. This CDR3 is 14 amino acids long. V was clipped by 6 bases and J by 3 bases; unmatched bases: 2. CDR1 and CDR2 from the germline V gene are MNHEY and SMNVEV (reference sequence).

The chain combines TRBV19 with TRBJ2-7; 8 nucleotides agree with TRBD1. CDR3 size: 14 residues. Germline V lookup: CDR1 LNHDA, CDR2 SQIVND (reference sequence). Trimming cost V 5 bases and J 6 bases; bases outside gene matches: 9. CDR3 sequence: CASSRNGQGGEQYF. CDR3 in DNA: TGTGCCAGTAGTCGAAACGGACAGGGCGGCGAGCAGTACTTC.

Concerning this clone: At one end, the junction sequence differs from germline, possibly due to a read error. The genes are TRBV6-1 and TRBJ2-6, with 7 bases that match TRBD1. This CDR3 is 19 amino acids long. Germline assignment: CDR1 MNHNS and CDR2 SASEGT. Written as DNA, the CDR3 is TGTGCCAGCAGTGAAGCACGGGCAGGGGGACACTCTGGGGCCAACGGCCTGACTTTC. Its translation is CASSEARAGGHSGANGLTF.

V usage is TRBV10-1 and J usage is TRBJ2-7, with D possibly being TRBD1 (5 bases). Germline V gene data show CDR1 as WNHNN and CDR2 as SYGVQD (reference sequence). With 6 bases removed from V and 6 bases from J, the gap between germline ends came to 9 bases. The CDR3 is 11 residues long. Here the CDR3 DNA reads TGCGCCAGCAGCCAGGGCGGCGAGCAGTACTTC. As protein: CASSQGGEQYF.

This clone was detected once. The chain recombines TRBV4-3 with TRBJ2-1; D perhaps matches TRBD1 (5 bases). The CDR3 is made up of 13 amino acids. Germline CDR1 reads LGHNA; CDR2 reads YSLEER. V was cut by 0 bases and J by 8 bases, with 8 bases left in between. The CDR3 DNA sequence: TGCGCCAGCAGCCAAGATACAGGCGATGAGCAGTTCTTC. This translates into CASSQDTGDEQFF.

The chain has TRBV7-2 and TRBJ2-5; 10 nucleotides match TRBD2. The CDR3 runs 14 residues. The germline V gene encodes CDR1 SGHTA and CDR2 FQGNSA. The J segment lost 4 bases and the V segment lost 5 bases, leaving 4 bases of the junction unmatched. This CDR3 is CASSRLAGAETQYF. In nucleotides, the CDR3 is TGTGCCAGCAGCAGGCTAGCGGGGGCAGAGACCCAGTACTTC.

The chain couples TRBV7-9 to TRBJ2-2; a possible D gene is TRBD1 (5 bases). The V and J ends lost 5 bases and 8 bases respectively, with 12 bases between them. The CDR3 is 13 amino acids. CDR1 SEHNR and CDR2 FQNEAQ come from the germline V gene (reference sequence). This CDR3 reads CASSHESGGELFF. The CDR3 DNA reads as TGTGCCAGCAGCCACGAATCAGGGGGGGAGCTGTTTTTT.

This clone came up once. The chain is built from TRBV19 and TRBJ2-3, with D perhaps TRBD1 (5 bases). Germline V gene lookup returns CDR1 LNHDA and CDR2 SQIVND (reference sequence). This CDR3 contains 15 residues. The germline V and J ends were trimmed by 1 base and 5 bases, with 13 bases remaining between them. The CDR3 region has the DNA TGTGCCAGTAGTATAGGGGGCCAAAGGCGAGATACGCAGTATTTT. Protein sequence: CASSIGGQRRDTQYF.

In this sample, this clone turned up a few times. The gene calls are TRBV19 and TRBJ1-5; TRBD1 is a possible D gene (5 bases). The V end lost 5 bases, the J end lost 13 bases, and 21 bases lay between the germline ends. The CDR3 loop spans 14 amino acids. Germline CDR1 reads LNHDA; CDR2 reads SQIVND (reference sequence). CDR3 DNA sequence: TGTGCCAGTAGTTCCCGTCCCCGGGGGGATTTGCAGCATTTT. Protein product: CASSSRPRGDLQHF.

This clone was observed once. The chain employs TRBV19 and TRBJ1-5, with TRBD1 as a possible D gene (5 bases). V was trimmed by 8 bases and J by 0 bases, leaving 11 bases between them. The germline V gene encodes CDR1 LNHDA and CDR2 SQIVND (reference sequence). CDR3 size: 14 residues. In DNA, the CDR3 is TGTGCCAGTGCCACAGGATATAGCAATCAGCCCCAGCATTTT. Translation: CASATGYSNQPQHF.